The 18 T cell receptor beta chains reported below all come from one sample, sequenced in a study of radiotherapy plus CTLA-4 blockade in lung cancer. Generated by immunoSEQ multiplex PCR, the TCRdb table keeps only in-frame clones and is missing some. Altogether 70,000 to 90,000 clones are present, approximately 86% being singletons, with the ten largest covering over 0.75%. The sample here was peripheral blood, taken from a patient treated with radiotherapy plus ipilimumab. The origin of the receptors is a human donor with non-small cell lung cancer who had stable disease on radiotherapy plus ipilimumab.

This clone appeared a single time. The chain recombines TRBV7-8 with TRBJ2-7; 7 nucleotides match TRBD1. Per the germline V gene, CDR1 is SGHVS and CDR2 is FQNEAQ. This CDR3 region has 11 residues. The V segment lost 1 base and the J segment 11 bases; nucleotides outside the gene matches: 2. This CDR3 reads CASSLVGTEYF. DNA for the CDR3: TGTGCCAGCAGCTTAGTAGGGACAGAGTACTTC. Complete variable domain (other parts from reference TRBV7-8 and TRBJ2-7): GAGVSQSPRYKVAKRGQDVALRCDPISGHVSLFWYQQALGQGPEFLTYFQNEAQLDKSGLPSDRFFAERPEGSVSTLKIQRTQQEDSAVYLCASSLVGTEYFGPGTRLTVT.

The chain carries TRBV2 and TRBJ1-3, with no clear D. The CDR3 loop spans 16 amino acids. The V and J ends lost 3 bases and 0 bases respectively, with 12 bases between them. CDR1 is SNHLY and CDR2 is FYNNEI in the germline V gene. DNA of the CDR3: TGTGCCAGCAGTGAGGGAGGTCAGTCCTCTGGAAACACCATATATTTT. The encoded protein is CASSEGGQSSGNTIYF.

The chain is built from TRBV5-6 and TRBJ2-4; TRBD1 is a possible D gene (6 bases). The V and J ends lost 2 bases and 15 bases respectively, with 15 bases between them. CDR1 and CDR2 (germline): SGHDT, YYEEEE. The CDR3 has 12 residues. In nucleotides, the CDR3 is TGTGCCAGCAGCTTAATGACAGGACCAGGGTACTTC. This encodes CASSLMTGPGYF.

The genes are TRBV5-1 and TRBJ1-5; a possible D gene is TRBD1 (5 bases). Per germline, CDR1 SGHRS and CDR2 YFSETQ. The V and J ends lost 4 bases and 6 bases respectively, with 17 bases between them. The CDR3 spans 15 residues. The CDR3 region has the DNA TGCGCCAGCAGCCCGACAGATCCCAACAGTCAGCCCCAGCATTTT. Translated, it gives CASSPTDPNSQPQHF.

CDR3 in DNA: TGTGCCAGCAGTGCGAACTCCTTGGGGACTGAAGCTTTCTTT. Translating it yields CASSANSLGTEAFF. The chain couples TRBV6-4 to TRBJ1-1; D call uncertain. Germline CDR1 and CDR2: MRHNA and SNTAGT. The CDR3 has 14 residues. V was pared by 4 bases and J by 5 bases, with 14 bases between.

The chain combines TRBV5-3 with TRBJ1-5, with D hard to call. TRBV5-3 is an ORF; its function is uncertain. V lost 4 bases, J lost 11 bases, and 13 bases lay in between. CDR3 size: 12 residues. The CDR3 here is CARSGPGRAQHF. Here the CDR3 DNA reads TGTGCCAGAAGCGGTCCAGGAAGGGCCCAGCATTTT.

The V call is TRBV27, the J call TRBJ2-7, with 7 bases aligning to TRBD2. This CDR3 has 16 residues. Germline V gene lookup returns CDR1 MNHEY and CDR2 SMNVEV (reference sequence). Trimming took 3 bases from V and 4 from J; bases not matched to a gene: 12. The CDR3 region has the DNA TGTGCCAGCAGTTTTATGGGAGCGGGGCTATTTTACGAGCAGTACTTC. It encodes CASSFMGAGLFYEQYF.

The chain links TRBV4-1 to TRBJ2-7; D may match TRBD1 or TRBD2 (5 bases each). V was pared by 3 bases and J by 7 bases, with 16 bases between. Germline lookup yields CDR1 MGHRA and CDR2 YSYEKL. This CDR3 has 14 residues. The CDR3 region is CASSQGPGTEEQYF. Written as DNA, the CDR3 is TGCGCCAGCAGCCAGGGGCCCGGGACGGAGGAGCAGTACTTC.

The chain recombines TRBV18 with TRBJ1-2, with a weak D call TRBD1 (5 bases). The CDR3 runs 15 residues. Trimming cost V 3 bases and J 2 bases, with 13 bases left between them. Germline values: CDR1 KGHSH, CDR2 LQKENI. CDR3: CASSPDSSGNYGYTF. As DNA, the CDR3 is TGTGCCAGCTCACCCGACAGTAGTGGAAACTATGGCTACACCTTC.

The chain combines TRBV10-1 with TRBJ2-7, with D possibly TRBD2 on 5 matching bases. The germline V and J ends were trimmed by 3 bases and 0 bases, with 9 bases remaining between them. The CDR3 is 14 residues long. Germline lookup yields CDR1 WNHNN and CDR2 SYGVQD (reference sequence). The DNA of the CDR3 is TGCGCCAGCAGTGATCGGGGAAGCTCCTACGAGCAGTACTTC. It specifies CASSDRGSSYEQYF.

This chain links TRBV29-1 with TRBJ1-2, with 10 bases identical to TRBD1. Germline trimming cut 3 bases from V and 3 bases from J; bases unmatched to any gene: 4. The CDR3 spans 14 residues. Germline V CDR1 and CDR2: SQVTM, ANQGSEA. For the CDR3, the DNA is TGCAGCGTTGAGGGACAGGGGAGTGACTATGGCTACACCTTC. Its translation: CSVEGQGSDYGYTF.

This chain joins TRBV7-6 and TRBJ1-5; no clear D. Germline assignment: CDR1 SGHVS and CDR2 FNYEAQ. Trimming cost V 0 bases and J 7 bases, with 7 bases left between them. This CDR3 comprises 13 residues. The CDR3 sequence: CASSLAAGQPQHF. The CDR3 DNA reads as TGTGCCAGCAGCTTAGCGGCGGGACAGCCCCAGCATTTT. The full variable domain, rest sourced from reference TRBV7-6 and TRBJ1-5, is GAGVSQSPRYKVTKRGQDVALRCDPISGHVSLYWYRQALGQGPEFLTYFNYEAQQDKSGLPNDRFSAERPEGSISTLTIQRTEQRDSAMYRCASSLAAGQPQHFGDGTRLSIL.

This chain links TRBV27 with TRBJ2-7, with D uncertain. V lost 3 bases, J lost 6 bases, and 12 bases lay in between. Per the germline V gene, CDR1 is MNHEY and CDR2 is SMNVEV (reference sequence). This CDR3 is 13 amino acids long. The chain's CDR3 is CASSLVQVGEQYF. The CDR3 DNA reads as TGTGCCAGCAGTTTGGTGCAGGTGGGCGAGCAGTACTTC.

The V and J genes are TRBV2 and TRBJ1-2; perhaps TRBD1 as D (6 bases). Trimming took 5 bases from V and 6 from J, leaving 16 bases between them. Germline V gene data show CDR1 as SNHLY and CDR2 as FYNNEI. There are 14 residues in the CDR3. CDR3 sequence: CASSSRGEGDGYTF. The CDR3 DNA is TGTGCCAGCAGTTCCCGTGGGGAGGGGGATGGCTACACCTTC.

This clone was observed once. The chain links TRBV18 to TRBJ2-7, with a possible D match to TRBD1 (5 bases). Trimming pared 3 bases from V and 3 bases from J, leaving 9 bases between. This CDR3 is 13 amino acids long. Germline values: CDR1 KGHSH, CDR2 LQKENI. Here the CDR3 DNA reads TGTGCCAGCTCACCGGTTCAGGGCTACGAGCAGTACTTC. Its translation: CASSPVQGYEQYF.

V is TRBV5-4 and J is TRBJ2-2; D remains unclear. The CDR3 is 13 amino acids. Germline CDR1 is SGHNT and CDR2 is YYREEE (reference sequence). V lost 0 bases, J lost 9 bases, and 9 bases lay in between. CDR3 bases: TGTGCCAGCAGCTTGGTGGCAGACCGGGAGCTGTTTTTT. It is translated as CASSLVADRELFF. The variable domain in full, with the rest retrieved from reference TRBV5-4 and TRBJ2-2, is ETGVTQSPTHLIKTRGQQVTLRCSSQSGHNTVSWYQQALGQGPQFIFQYYREEENGRGNFPPRFSGLQFPNYSSELNVNALELDDSALYLCASSLVADRELFFGEGSRLTVL.

The chain employs TRBV7-2 and TRBJ1-5; D gene ambiguous. The germline CDR1 and CDR2 sequences are SGHTA and FQGNSA. CDR3 length equals 15 residues. Trimming pared 5 bases from V and 6 bases from J, leaving 17 bases between. CDR3 region: CASSRTMVVSQPQHF. The CDR3 DNA follows: TGTGCCAGCAGCCGTACCATGGTGGTTAGTCAGCCCCAGCATTTT.

In nucleotides, the CDR3 is TGTGCCAGCAGTTCAGGGGGCGCGGGCACTGAAGCTTTCTTT. Encoded protein: CASSSGGAGTEAFF. This chain joins TRBV6-1 and TRBJ1-1; 8 nucleotides agree with TRBD1. The V gene's germline CDR1 is MNHNS and CDR2 SASEGT. V was pared by 5 bases and J by 4 bases, with 6 bases of the junction left unmatched. The CDR3 extends over 14 amino acids.